These T cell receptor beta chains were read from a single sample in a study of control samples from healthy donors and cancer patients. Assay: immunoSEQ multiplex PCR; the TCRdb copy retains only in-frame clones and omits some. The sample consists of 150,000 to 200,000 clones, 94% of them appearing once. The specimen sequenced was blood. These TCRs come from a woman under 30 in good health. CDR3s include the opening cysteine and the closing phenylalanine or tryptophan. The D gene is left open where the match is weak. Size is stated for part of the rows, as once, few or many counts, or as a class when the clone is expanded.

-	TRBV28	TRBJ2-3	-	TGTGCCAGCAGTACTAACCCGAAAGATACGCAGTATTTT	CASSTNPKDTQYF
TRBD2	TRBV5-6	TRBJ2-3	-	TGTGCCAGCAGCCCTGTGCGAGAGCGGGAGGTAGATACGCAGTATTTT	CASSPVREREVDTQYF
TRBD2	TRBV6-2/TRBV6-3	TRBJ2-3	-	TGTGCCAGCAGCCCCACTAGCGGGAGGGCAGATACGCAGTATTTT	CASSPTSGRADTQYF
-	TRBV6-5	TRBJ1-1	once	TGTGCCAGCAGTTTACAGGGAATCAAGACTGAAGCTTTCTTT	CASSLQGIKTEAFF
-	TRBV19	TRBJ2-5	-	TGTGCCAGTAGTATAATGGGGAATAGGGAGACCCAGTACTTC	CASSIMGNRETQYF
TRBD1	TRBV13	TRBJ1-6	-	TGTGCCAGCAGCTTATGGACAGGAACCTATAATTCACCCCTCCACTTT	CASSLWTGTYNSPLHF
-	TRBV27	TRBJ1-3	-	TGTGCCAGCAGACCCCCGGGCAGGGCTGGAAACACCATATATTTT	CASRPPGRAGNTIYF
-	TRBV6-5	TRBJ2-3	-	TGTGCCAGCACCCGTGGGGTCCCCACAGATACGCAGTATTTT	CASTRGVPTDTQYF
TRBD1	TRBV7-2	TRBJ1-3	-	TGTGCCAGCAGCCAATCCGGGACAGGGGGCTCGGGAAACACCATATATTTT	CASSQSGTGGSGNTIYF
TRBD1	TRBV11-1	TRBJ1-6	-	TGTGCCAGCAGCTTGACAGGGAACAATTCACCCCTCCACTTT	CASSLTGNNSPLHF
-	TRBV28	TRBJ2-1	-	TGTGCCAGCAGTTTAGGGTCACGACTGGAGCAGTTCTTC	CASSLGSRLEQFF
-	TRBV5-5	TRBJ1-1	-	TGTGCCAGCAGCTTGACCGGCTTCACTGAAGCTTTCTTT	CASSLTGFTEAFF
TRBD2	TRBV6-5	TRBJ2-1	-	TGTGCCAGCAGTTCCGGACTAGCGGGAGGCAATGAGCAGTTCTTC	CASSSGLAGGNEQFF
-	TRBV6-5	TRBJ1-2	-	TGTGCCAGCAGTTACGGGACCCCGGCAGGAGGCTACACCTTC	CASSYGTPAGGYTF
TRBD1	TRBV28	TRBJ1-5	-	TGTGCCAGCAGACTGACAGGGCCCCATCAGCCCCAGCATTTT	CASRLTGPHQPQHF
-	TRBV6-5	TRBJ2-6	once	TGTGCCAGCAGTTACGGCCGCGCCCCTGGGGCCAACGTCCTGACTTTC	CASSYGRAPGANVLTF
TRBD1	TRBV2	TRBJ1-5	-	TGTGCCAGCGCCCTCCGGACAGGGGCGTACCAGCCCCAGCATTTT	CASALRTGAYQPQHF
-	TRBV7-2	TRBJ1-5	-	TGTGCCAGCAGCTTCTTCGACCAGCCCCAGCATTTT	CASSFFDQPQHF
TRBD1	TRBV7-2	TRBJ1-2	-	TGTGCCAGCAGCTTAGTGACAGGGGGGGCTGGCTACACCTTC	CASSLVTGGAGYTF
-	TRBV20-1	TRBJ2-7	-	TGCAGTGCTAGAAGCGGGGAGCAGTACTTC	CSARSGEQYF
-	TRBV12-3/TRBV12-4	TRBJ1-3	-	TGTGCCAGCAGTACAAACTTAGGAGACACCATATATTTT	CASSTNLGDTIYF
TRBD2	TRBV19	TRBJ2-2	-	TGTGCCAGTAGTACCCTGGGACTAGCGGGCCGAGAGAGCGGGGAGCTGTTTTTT	CASSTLGLAGRESGELFF